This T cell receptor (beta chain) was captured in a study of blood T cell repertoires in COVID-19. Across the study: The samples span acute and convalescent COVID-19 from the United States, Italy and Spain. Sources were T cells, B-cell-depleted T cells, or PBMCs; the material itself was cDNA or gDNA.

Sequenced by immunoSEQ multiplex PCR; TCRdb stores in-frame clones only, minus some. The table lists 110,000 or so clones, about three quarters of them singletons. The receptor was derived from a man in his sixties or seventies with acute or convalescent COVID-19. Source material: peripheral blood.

For the CDR3, the DNA is TGTGCCAGCAGCTTGGGTGCGGATTCACCCCTCCACTTT. Encoded protein: CASSLGADSPLHF. The chain is built from TRBV5-8 and TRBJ1-6; D unresolved. CDR3 length: 13 residues. Germline V lookup: CDR1 SGHTS, CDR2 YDEGEE. The V gene lost 0 bases and the J gene lost 8 bases, with 6 bases spanning the gap.